Listed below are T cell receptor beta chains from one sample, sequenced in a study of Graves' ophthalmopathy and Graves' hyperthyroidism. TCRdb processed the multiplex PCR reads anew with MiXCR; each CDR3 protein has one entry. The table lists just over 600,000 distinct CDR3 sequences, about a fifth of them singletons, with roughly 6.9% in the top ten. The material sequenced was peripheral blood. These receptor sequences come from a woman aged 18-35 years with stable Graves' hyperthyroidism. Some clones in this sample may be carry-over from other donors' samples. CDR3s leave out the opening cysteine and the closing phenylalanine or tryptophan. The order of the fields is clone size, V gene, D gene, CDR3 length, CDR3 protein. The D gene is left open where the match is weak. Not every row has a clone size; where given, it reads once, few, many or a size class.

clone size: few; V gene: TRBV12-3/TRBV12-4; D gene: .; CDR3 length: 12; CDR3 protein: ASSPYRQGNTIY
clone size: many; V gene: TRBV6-1; D gene: .; CDR3 length: 12; CDR3 protein: ASTNNQEPYEQY
clone size: .; V gene: TRBV15; D gene: TRBD1; CDR3 length: 15; CDR3 protein: ATSTGGTDLSNQPQH
clone size: few; V gene: TRBV20-1; D gene: .; CDR3 length: 13; CDR3 protein: SARMLRRDTGELF
clone size: many; V gene: TRBV6-1; D gene: .; CDR3 length: 12; CDR3 protein: ASTFDRNTGELF
clone size: .; V gene: TRBV5-1; D gene: .; CDR3 length: 12; CDR3 protein: ASSLRPDNQPQH
clone size: few; V gene: TRBV6-2/TRBV6-3; D gene: .; CDR3 length: 12; CDR3 protein: ASSPPALAAGYT
clone size: many; V gene: TRBV19; D gene: .; CDR3 length: 11; CDR3 protein: ASSIHMNTEAF
clone size: many; V gene: TRBV5-5; D gene: .; CDR3 length: 12; CDR3 protein: ASSSQGATYEQY
clone size: many; V gene: TRBV11-2; D gene: .; CDR3 length: 14; CDR3 protein: ASSPRGWRSTYEQY
clone size: few; V gene: TRBV28; D gene: .; CDR3 length: 13; CDR3 protein: ASSRPRGGSYGYT
clone size: many; V gene: TRBV12-3/TRBV12-4; D gene: TRBD1; CDR3 length: 12; CDR3 protein: ASRLTGRGQPQH
clone size: few; V gene: TRBV4-2; D gene: .; CDR3 length: 15; CDR3 protein: ASSQEGGGSGKETQY
clone size: .; V gene: TRBV12-3/TRBV12-4; D gene: .; CDR3 length: 14; CDR3 protein: ASSLGASPMNTEAF
clone size: many; V gene: TRBV12-3/TRBV12-4; D gene: TRBD1; CDR3 length: 12; CDR3 protein: ASSFVGQRYGYT
clone size: few; V gene: TRBV14; D gene: .; CDR3 length: 11; CDR3 protein: ASSQRRHYEQY
clone size: .; V gene: TRBV24-1; D gene: TRBD1; CDR3 length: 16; CDR3 protein: ATSDPLFLGTGGAEAF
clone size: .; V gene: TRBV28; D gene: TRBD2; CDR3 length: 12; CDR3 protein: ASHERGTTYEQY
clone size: many; V gene: TRBV7-2; D gene: .; CDR3 length: 12; CDR3 protein: ASSLVWGQDGYT